The rows below give T cell receptor beta chains drawn from one sample of a study of blood T cells in healthy people across ages. TCRdb independently ran MiXCR on the 5' RACE reads; one entry per CDR3 protein. The sample has 1.5 million or so distinct CDR3 sequences, under 55% seen once. The sample taken for sequencing was blood. The receptors were gathered from a young woman in good health. CDR3s include the opening cysteine and the closing phenylalanine or tryptophan. D genes are given only for firm matches. Part of the rows lack a size; the others show once, few, many or a class for expanded clones.

abundance	d_gene	v_gene	j_gene	CDR3aa	CDR3nt
few	TRBD1	TRBV6-5	TRBJ2-3	CATTRTGYFADTQYF	TGTGCCACCACGAGGACAGGGTATTTTGCAGATACGCAGTATTTT
-	-	TRBV19	TRBJ1-5	CASSPQGPLQPQHF	TGTGCCAGTAGCCCCCAGGGGCCCCTTCAGCCCCAGCATTTT
-	-	TRBV4-2	TRBJ2-1	CASSRPGEGTNEQFF	TGTGCCAGCAGCCGCCCGGGGGAGGGGACAAATGAGCAGTTCTTC
few	TRBD2	TRBV9	TRBJ2-3	CASSVAGTSGRDTQYF	TGTGCCAGCAGCGTAGCCGGGACTAGCGGGAGGGATACGCAGTATTTT
-	TRBD1	TRBV10-2	TRBJ2-7	CASRHGQGRFYEQYF	TGCGCCAGCAGACACGGACAGGGGAGGTTTTACGAGCAGTACTTC
-	TRBD1	TRBV12-3/TRBV12-4	TRBJ1-5	CASTGQGNQPQHF	TGTGCCAGCACCGGACAGGGAAATCAGCCCCAGCATTTT
-	-	TRBV20-1	TRBJ2-7	CSASKPGAPYEQYF	TGCAGTGCTAGTAAACCGGGGGCTCCCTACGAGCAGTACTTC
-	TRBD2	TRBV15	TRBJ2-7	CATSRTSGGSYEQYF	TGTGCCACCAGCAGGACTAGCGGTGGCTCCTACGAGCAGTACTTC
-	-	TRBV25-1	TRBJ2-5	CAIIRIPGPRETQYF	TGTGCCATCATCAGAATACCGGGACCACGAGAGACCCAGTACTTC
few	TRBD2	TRBV7-8	TRBJ2-3	CASNGRLATDTQYF	TGTGCCAGCAACGGAAGACTAGCCACAGATACGCAGTATTTT
-	-	TRBV12-3/TRBV12-4	TRBJ2-7	CASINSAKLPYEQYF	TGTGCCAGCATCAACTCTGCCAAACTCCCCTACGAGCAGTACTTC
once	TRBD1	TRBV18	TRBJ1-5	CASSSGDRIQPQHF	TGTGCCAGCTCATCAGGGGACAGGATTCAGCCCCAGCATTTT
-	-	TRBV6-5	TRBJ1-4	CASSQGVGTNEKLFF	TGTGCCAGCAGCCAGGGAGTTGGAACTAATGAAAAACTGTTTTTT
few	TRBD2	TRBV20-1	TRBJ2-1	CSAKEAGVSYNEQFF	TGCAGTGCTAAAGAGGCGGGAGTATCCTACAATGAGCAGTTCTTC
few	TRBD2	TRBV9	TRBJ2-7	CASSSTGLADYEQYF	TGTGCCAGCAGCTCTACTGGACTAGCGGACTACGAGCAGTACTTC
-	-	TRBV30	TRBJ1-2	CAWSGATYGYTF	TGTGCCTGGAGCGGGGCCACCTATGGCTACACCTTC
-	TRBD2	TRBV20-1	TRBJ2-1	CSASGTSLSYNEQFF	TGCAGTGCTAGTGGGACTAGCCTCTCCTACAATGAGCAGTTCTTC
many	-	TRBV6-4	TRBJ2-3	CASSESLDSTDTQYF	TGTGCCAGCAGTGAATCACTAGACTCGACAGATACGCAGTATTTT
-	-	TRBV11-3	TRBJ2-7	CASSPPGGSYDEQYF	TGTGCCAGCAGCCCTCCCGGCGGCTCCTACGATGAGCAGTACTTC
-	TRBD1	TRBV7-9	TRBJ1-3	CASSPQWDRGFSLSGNTTYF	TGTGCCAGCAGCCCACAGTGGGACAGGGGTTTCTCATTATCTGGAAACACCACATATTTT
-	-	TRBV29-1	TRBJ2-1	CSVEGAGRSDSYNEQFF	TGCAGCGTTGAAGGAGCGGGCCGTTCAGACTCCTACAATGAGCAGTTCTTC
-	-	TRBV3-1	TRBJ1-4	CASSKGRRVNEKLFF	TGTGCCAGCAGCAAAGGACGAAGGGTCAATGAAAAACTGTTTTTT
-	TRBD2	TRBV7-2	TRBJ2-5	CASSQQRGDRETQYF	TGTGCCAGCAGCCAGCAGCGGGGGGATCGAGAGACCCAGTACTTC
few	-	TRBV3-1	TRBJ2-7	CASTRGFGEQYF	TGTGCCAGCACCCGCGGTTTCGGCGAGCAGTACTTC
-	-	TRBV12-3/TRBV12-4	TRBJ2-1	CASSLYRQASSYNEQFF	TGTGCCAGCAGTTTATATAGACAGGCGAGCTCCTACAATGAGCAGTTCTTC
few	-	TRBV18	TRBJ2-3	CASSPRDNTDTQYF	TGTGCCAGCTCACCAAGGGACAACACAGATACGCAGTATTTT
-	-	TRBV20-1	TRBJ2-3	CSARKLATGTETQYF	TGCAGTGCTCGGAAGCTAGCGACAGGCACAGAGACGCAGTATTTT
-	-	TRBV2	TRBJ2-7	CAGSVEDNPYEQYF	TGTGCCGGCAGTGTGGAGGACAACCCCTACGAGCAGTACTTC
few	TRBD1	TRBV15	TRBJ2-5	CATSGRTGPREVLGTQYF	TGTGCCACCAGCGGAAGGACAGGGCCAAGAGAGGTCTTAGGGACCCAGTACTTC
-	TRBD1	TRBV4-1	TRBJ2-1	CASSPGQLGDNEQFF	TGCGCCAGCAGCCCGGGACAGTTAGGAGACAATGAGCAGTTCTTC
-	TRBD1	TRBV12-3/TRBV12-4	TRBJ1-2	CASSATGSDYGYTF	TGTGCCAGCAGTGCGACAGGGTCAGACTATGGCTACACCTTC
-	-	TRBV4-3	TRBJ2-5	CASSQDMGARQYF	TGCGCCAGCAGCCAAGATATGGGAGCTCGGCAGTACTTC
many	-	TRBV6-2/TRBV6-3	TRBJ2-3	CASSYSTSTDTQYF	TGTGCCAGCAGTTACTCGACTAGCACAGATACGCAGTATTTT
-	-	TRBV6-5	TRBJ2-1	CASSFTGPHNEQFF	TGTGCCAGCAGTTTTACGGGGCCCCACAATGAGCAGTTCTTC
many	-	TRBV7-2	TRBJ2-7	CASSLGANKNYEQYF	TGTGCCAGCAGCTTAGGGGCAAACAAGAACTACGAGCAGTACTTC
few	-	TRBV9	TRBJ1-4	CASSVHFNEKLFF	TGTGCCAGCAGCGTCCACTTTAATGAAAAACTGTTTTTT
-	-	TRBV20-1	TRBJ2-3	CSANPQVREDTQYF	TGCAGTGCTAATCCACAGGTTCGGGAAGATACGCAGTATTTT
-	-	TRBV12-3/TRBV12-4	TRBJ2-7	CASTGAGGYNEQYF	TGTGCCAGCACTGGGGCAGGGGGGTACAATGAGCAGTACTTC
once	-	TRBV20-1	TRBJ1-5	CSARGAGDSNQPQHF	TGCAGTGCTAGAGGCGCGGGAGATAGCAATCAGCCCCAGCATTTT
-	-	TRBV9	TRBJ2-2	CASSVTYVPGGTGELFF	TGTGCCAGCAGCGTTACATACGTCCCAGGCGGGACCGGGGAGCTGTTTTTT
-	-	TRBV6-1	TRBJ1-4	CASSARTTNEKLFF	TGTGCCAGCAGTGCAAGGACAACTAATGAAAAACTGTTTTTT
-	TRBD2	TRBV9	TRBJ2-7	CASSVTGGAVEQYF	TGTGCCAGCAGCGTAACCGGGGGGGCGGTCGAACAGTACTTC
few	-	TRBV25-1	TRBJ2-7	CASRRWGVYEQYF	TGTGCCAGTCGACGATGGGGGGTCTACGAGCAGTACTTC
-	-	TRBV6-6	TRBJ1-5	CASSYGPGQPQHF	TGTGCCAGCAGTTACGGGCCGGGGCAGCCCCAGCATTTT
-	-	TRBV9	TRBJ2-1	CASSGGAYREQFF	TGTGCCAGCAGCGGGGGGGCCTATCGTGAGCAGTTCTTC
-	TRBD1	TRBV20-1	TRBJ2-6	CSAYRDRSSSGANVLTF	TGCAGTGCTTATAGGGACAGGTCCTCCTCTGGGGCCAACGTCCTGACTTTC
-	-	TRBV11-2	TRBJ2-3	CASSPVGGPSTDTQYF	TGTGCCAGCAGCCCCGTTGGCGGGCCTAGCACAGATACGCAGTATTTT
-	TRBD1	TRBV7-2	TRBJ2-7	CASSFGQGREQYF	TGTGCCAGCAGCTTCGGACAGGGACGAGAGCAGTACTTC